This T cell receptor (beta chain) comes out of a study of T cell repertoires in cytomegalovirus infection. Overall study findings and caveats: CMV-specific HLA-C-restricted TCR beta clonotypes dominated the ex vivo response.

TCRdb reprocessed the reads with MiXCR, giving one entry per CDR3 protein. The table lists a few hundred thousand distinct CDR3 sequences, 33% of them singletons. This clonotype was detected only a few times. The target antigen is unknown. The sequence came from a human donor in good health (CMV status not recorded). Some clones in this sample may be carry-over from other donors' samples. This sample comprised cultured PBMCs, obtained from culture after CMV antigen stimulation.

CDR3 amino acids: CASSPNPGTSGTRKEFF. CDR3 DNA: TGTGCCAGCTCTCCCAATCCCGGGACTAGCGGGACCCGTAAGGAGTTCTTC. The chain carries TRBV18 and TRBJ2-1; 13 positions match TRBD2. Germline loops: CDR1 KGHSH, CDR2 LQKENI. The CDR3 is 17 amino acids. Trimming at V came to 6 bases and at J to 14 bases, leaving 19 bases not matched to a gene.